The clone carrying this T cell receptor beta chain was observed a few times. The trim removed 4 bases at V and 4 bases at J, leaving 3 bases unmatched. The CDR3 is made up of 14 amino acids. The sample is drawn from a study of T cells after yellow fever vaccination. As for the study in general: Preparation used SMART-Seq v4 Ultra Low Input for the low-cell-number fractions.

5'RACE template switching generated TCR cDNA, adding a universal primer site and UMIs. A single record per CDR3 protein comes from TCRdb applying MiXCR to the 5' RACE reads. Among a few hundred thousand distinct CDR3 sequences listed, around 7% were seen once. The receptor was derived from a man younger than 35 who received the YFV17D yellow fever vaccine. The sequencing used PBMCs, collected about 49 days after the first yellow fever vaccination. The chain is built from TRBV12-3 or TRBV12-4 and TRBJ1-1; 10 bases are a match to TRBD1. CDR3: CASSSTGGRTEAFF. CDR3 bases: TGTGCCAGCAGTTCGACAGGGGGCCGCACTGAAGCTTTCTTT.